Each of the 2 T cell receptor beta chains below was sequenced from the same sample in a study of shared T cell receptors in the human thymus. The data were produced by immunoSEQ multiplex PCR, yet TCRdb's version contains in-frame clones alone and is incomplete. The table has hundreds of thousands of clones, approximately 87% seen once. These same records also appear under a second study, on human thymus T cells.

Sequenced: thymocytes. Receptor source: a boy younger than two with a congenital heart defect.

The V call is TRBV5-8, the J call TRBJ2-4; no definite D call. Germline CDR1 SGHTS, CDR2 YDEGEE. The CDR3 loop spans 13 amino acids. V dropped 3 bases and J dropped 6 bases, with 10 bases sitting between them. The chain's CDR3 is CASSSGPINIQYF. CDR3 DNA: TGTGCCAGCAGCTCCGGTCCGATAAACATTCAGTACTTC.

This sequence joins TRBV6-5 and TRBJ2-7, with 7 bases aligning to TRBD2. Germline-derived CDR1 and CDR2 are MNHEY and SVGAGI. The junction had 7 bases not matched to a gene; V was cut back by 4 bases and J by 4 bases. The CDR3 extends over 14 amino acids. CDR3 sequence (DNA): TGTGCCAGCAGTTTCCGCGGGAGACGTTACGAGCAGTACTTC. The encoded protein is CASSFRGRRYEQYF.